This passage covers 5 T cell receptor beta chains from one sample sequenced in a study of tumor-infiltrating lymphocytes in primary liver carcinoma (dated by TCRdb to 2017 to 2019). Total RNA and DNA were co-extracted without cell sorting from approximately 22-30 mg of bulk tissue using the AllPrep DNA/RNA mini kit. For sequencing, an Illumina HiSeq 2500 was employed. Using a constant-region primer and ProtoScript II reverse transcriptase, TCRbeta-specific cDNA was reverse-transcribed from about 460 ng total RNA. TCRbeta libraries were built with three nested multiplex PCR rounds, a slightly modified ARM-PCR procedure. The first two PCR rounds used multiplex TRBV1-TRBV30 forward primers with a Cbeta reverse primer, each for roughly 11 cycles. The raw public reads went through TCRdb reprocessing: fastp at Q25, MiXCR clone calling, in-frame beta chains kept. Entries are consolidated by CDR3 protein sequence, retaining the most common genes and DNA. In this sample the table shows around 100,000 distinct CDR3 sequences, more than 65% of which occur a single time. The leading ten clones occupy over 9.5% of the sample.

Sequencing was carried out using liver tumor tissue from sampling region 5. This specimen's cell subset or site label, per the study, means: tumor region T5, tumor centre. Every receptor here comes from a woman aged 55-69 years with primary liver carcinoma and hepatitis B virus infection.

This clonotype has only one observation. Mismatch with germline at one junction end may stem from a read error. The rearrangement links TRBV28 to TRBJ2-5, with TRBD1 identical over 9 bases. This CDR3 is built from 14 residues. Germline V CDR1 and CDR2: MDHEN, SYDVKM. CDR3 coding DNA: TGTGCCAGCAGTCCACAACAGGGGGCCGGGACCCAGTACTTT. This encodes CASSPQQGAGTQYF.

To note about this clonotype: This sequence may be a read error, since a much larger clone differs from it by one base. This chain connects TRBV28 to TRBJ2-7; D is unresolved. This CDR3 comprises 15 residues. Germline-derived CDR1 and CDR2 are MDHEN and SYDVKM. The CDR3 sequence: CASTTRDPLSYGQYF. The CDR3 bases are TGTGCCAGCACCACCCGAGACCCTCTCTCCTACGGGCAGTACTTC.

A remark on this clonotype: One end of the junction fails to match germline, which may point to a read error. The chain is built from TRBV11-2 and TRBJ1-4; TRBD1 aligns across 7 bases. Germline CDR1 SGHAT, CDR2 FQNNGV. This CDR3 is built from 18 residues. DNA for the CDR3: TGTGTCAGCAGCCCGACAGGGACCACTCGAGCTACTAATGAAAAACTGTTTTTT. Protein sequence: CVSSPTGTTRATNEKLFF. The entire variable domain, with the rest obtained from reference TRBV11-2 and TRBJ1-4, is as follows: EAGVAQSPRYKIIEKRQSVAFWCNPISGHATLYWYQQILGQGPKLLIQFQNNGVVDDSQLPKDRFSAERLKGVDSTLKIQPAKLEDSAVYLCVSSPTGTTRATNEKLFFGSGTQLSVL.

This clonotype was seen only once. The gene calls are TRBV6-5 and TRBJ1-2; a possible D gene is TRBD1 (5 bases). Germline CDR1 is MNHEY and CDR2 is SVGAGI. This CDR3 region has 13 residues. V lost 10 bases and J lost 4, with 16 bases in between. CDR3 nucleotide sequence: TGTGCCAACGGTTACGGGGGATCCTATGGCTACACCTTC. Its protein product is CANGYGGSYGYTF.

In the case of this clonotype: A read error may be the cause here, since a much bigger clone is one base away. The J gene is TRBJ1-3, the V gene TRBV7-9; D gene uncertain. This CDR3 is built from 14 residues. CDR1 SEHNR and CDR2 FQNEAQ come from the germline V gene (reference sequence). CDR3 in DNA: TGTGTCAGCAGCACGCTGGTCTCTGGAAACACCATATATTTT. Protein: CVSSTLVSGNTIYF.